The 23 T cell receptor beta chains in this list originate from one sample, sequenced in a study of CD8 T cells in ankylosing spondylitis. Each CDR3 protein gets one entry after TCRdb re-called the 5' RACE reads with MiXCR. The sample contains some 150,000 distinct CDR3 sequences, roughly 11% of which appear only once. Sequencing input: blood, either unsorted or a sorted T cell fraction (not recorded which). These receptor sequences come from a female donor with ankylosing spondylitis or in good health (not recorded which).

This clonotype has ten or more counts. The V call is TRBV18, the J call TRBJ2-3; D perhaps matches TRBD1 (5 bases). The germline gives CDR1 KGHSH, CDR2 LQKENI. Trimming took 5 bases from V and 6 from J, leaving 12 bases between them. The CDR3 runs 13 residues. The CDR3 DNA reads TGTGCCAGCTCAGGCACCAGGGTTGATACGCAGTATTTT. Amino acid sequence: CASSGTRVDTQYF.

This clonotype was counted at least ten times. The V gene is TRBV5-1, the J gene TRBJ2-1; D is tentatively TRBD1 or TRBD2 (5 bases each). From germline, CDR1 is SGHRS and CDR2 YFSETQ. This CDR3 has 17 amino acids. Trimming left V 1 base short and J 1 base short, with 15 bases between. The CDR3 DNA sequence: TGCGCCAGCAGCTTGACGTCCGGGACCCAGTCCTACAATGAGCAGTTCTTC. It specifies CASSLTSGTQSYNEQFF.

This clonotype was counted many times. V is TRBV6-2 or TRBV6-3 and J is TRBJ2-5, with 7 bases that match TRBD1. With V trimmed by 6 bases and J by 3 bases, 7 bases remained unmatched. CDR3 length: 14 amino acids. From germline, CDR1 is MNHEY and CDR2 SVGEGT. This CDR3 is CASRPLGTEETQYF. In DNA form, the CDR3 reads TGTGCCAGCAGGCCACTTGGGACAGAAGAGACCCAGTACTTC.

There are many counts of this clonotype. This chain joins TRBV29-1 and TRBJ1-2, with TRBD1 matching 7 bases. Looked up from germline, CDR1 is SQVTM and CDR2 is ANQGSEA. J lost 4 bases, V lost 7 bases, and 15 bases had no gene match. This CDR3 is 15 amino acids long. The CDR3 is CSAPGQRSNVYGYTF. In nucleotides, the CDR3 is TGCAGCGCCCCGGGACAGAGATCTAACGTCTATGGCTACACCTTC.

The chain uses TRBV18 and TRBJ2-7; 9 positions agree with TRBD1. Germline CDR1 reads KGHSH; CDR2 reads LQKENI. V dropped 6 bases and J dropped 3; count of bases not matched to a gene: 9. The CDR3 spans 15 residues. CDR3 bases: TGTGCCAGCTCCCCAGCGGCGACAGGGGGCTACGAGCAGTACTTC. This gives the protein CASSPAATGGYEQYF. The variable domain in full, completed from reference TRBV18 and TRBJ2-7, reads NAGVMQNPRHLVRRRGQEARLRCSPMKGHSHVYWYRQLPEEGLKFMVYLQKENIIDESGMPKERFSAEFPKEGPSILRIQQVVRGDSAAYFCASSPAATGGYEQYFGPGTRLTVT.

This clonotype appeared many times. The chain couples TRBV12-3 or TRBV12-4 to TRBJ2-2; D possibly corresponds to TRBD2 (6 bases). CDR3 length: 14 amino acids. Trimming cost V 3 bases and J 6 bases, with 11 bases left between them. In DNA, the CDR3 is TGTGCCAGCAGTTTCGAAAGGGAGGCCGGGGAGCTGTTTTTT. Its translation: CASSFEREAGELFF.

This clonotype showed up many times. The genes are TRBV11-2 and TRBJ2-5, with 7 bases matching TRBD1. Germline assignment: CDR1 SGHAT and CDR2 FQNNGV. The CDR3 length is 16 residues. Germline trimming cut 4 bases from V and 2 bases from J; bases unmatched to any gene: 10. The DNA for the CDR3 is TGTGCCAGCAGCTCCCCCCCGACAGGGAGACAAGAGACCCAGTACTTC. Encoded protein: CASSSPPTGRQETQYF.

This clonotype has just a few counts. The CDR3 nucleotides are TGTGCCAGCAGTTTTAGCCGGACAGGGCGAACCGGGGAGCTGTTTTTT. Translating it yields CASSFSRTGRTGELFF. The rearrangement uses TRBV6-5 and TRBJ2-2, with TRBD1 matching 8 bases. The CDR3 totals 16 residues. The junction had 9 bases not matched to a gene; V was cut back by 4 bases and J by 5 bases. The germline gives CDR1 MNHEY, CDR2 SVGAGI.

This clonotype was picked up many times. The genes are TRBV7-8 and TRBJ2-7, with 8 bases lining up with TRBD1. This CDR3 spans 15 amino acids. Germline loops: CDR1 SGHVS, CDR2 FQNEAQ. The J segment lost 2 bases and the V segment lost 2 bases, leaving 5 bases of the junction unmatched. CDR3 sequence (DNA): TGTGCCAGCAGCTTAAAGCCCAGGGGGCCCTACGAGCAGTACTTC. Its translation is CASSLKPRGPYEQYF.

This clonotype came up many times. The genes are TRBV19 and TRBJ1-2, with D perhaps matching TRBD1 (5 bases). V was shortened by 3 bases and J by 4 bases, with 9 bases between the two germline ends. CDR3 length: 13 amino acids. Germline CDR1 is LNHDA and CDR2 is SQIVND (reference sequence). CDR3 in amino acids: CASSMKGTYGYTF. Here the CDR3 DNA reads TGTGCCAGTAGTATGAAGGGGACCTATGGCTACACCTTC.

This clonotype turned up a few times. The chain has TRBV7-2 and TRBJ1-2, with D possibly matching TRBD1 (6 bases). V dropped 4 bases and J dropped 6 bases, with 15 bases sitting between them. CDR3 length equals 14 residues. The germline V gene encodes CDR1 SGHTA and CDR2 FQGNSA. CDR3 in amino acids: CASSSYLAGDGYTF. The CDR3 DNA follows: TGTGCCAGCAGCTCATACTTGGCAGGGGATGGCTACACCTTC.

This sequence joins TRBV7-3 and TRBJ1-1; no reliable D call. V lost 5 bases and J 1 base, leaving 8 bases between the germline ends. The CDR3 is 13 residues long. Germline values: CDR1 SGHTA, CDR2 FQGTGA. The CDR3 spells CASSQERNTEAFF. The CDR3 region has the DNA TGTGCCAGCAGCCAAGAGAGGAACACTGAAGCTTTCTTT.

This clonotype was detected many times. The rearrangement uses TRBV20-1 and TRBJ2-4; D might be TRBD2 (7 bases). The CDR3 is made up of 14 amino acids. V shed 5 bases and J shed 6 bases, with 17 bases lying between them. The germline CDR1 and CDR2 sequences are DFQATT and SNEGSKA (reference sequence). The CDR3 DNA reads TGCAGTGCTCCCAGGGAGGGGGTAGGAAACATTCAGTACTTC. Residues: CSAPREGVGNIQYF.

In this sample, this clonotype turned up many times. This chain uses TRBV29-1 with TRBJ1-1; TRBD1 aligns across 7 bases. CDR1 and CDR2 (germline): SQVTM, ANQGSEA. V lost 7 bases and J lost 9; bases outside the gene matches: 5. The CDR3 runs 10 residues. Here the CDR3 reads CSALTGKAFF. CDR3 coding DNA: TGCAGCGCCTTGACAGGGAAAGCTTTCTTT.

The table lists this clonotype with many counts. The J gene is TRBJ2-1, the V gene TRBV24-1; 13 bases line up with TRBD2. The CDR3 has 18 amino acids. J lost 7 bases, V lost 3 bases, and 11 bases had no gene match. Germline CDR1 is KGHDR and CDR2 is SFDVKD. The CDR3 is CATSDLRLAGGPTNEQFF. The CDR3, as DNA: TGTGCCACCAGTGATCTCAGACTAGCGGGAGGACCCACAAATGAGCAGTTCTTC.

The chain is built from TRBV12-3 or TRBV12-4 and TRBJ1-4; the match to TRBD1 covers 10 bases. This CDR3 contains 14 residues. With V trimmed by 6 bases and J by 8 bases, 6 bases remained unmatched. CDR3 sequence (DNA): TGTGCCAGCAGAAGAGACAGGGGGCCCGAAAAACTGTTTTTT. It translates to CASRRDRGPEKLFF.

This clonotype was seen repeatedly, ten times or more. The genes are TRBV5-1 and TRBJ2-1; 7 bases are a match to TRBD2. The CDR3 loop spans 16 amino acids. J gave up 4 bases and V 1 base, and 8 bases lay outside the gene matches. The germline CDR1 and CDR2 sequences are SGHRS and YFSETQ. The CDR3 region has the DNA TGCGCCAGCAGCTTGATTAGCGGGTTAAGTTACAATGAGCAGTTCTTC. Its translation: CASSLISGLSYNEQFF.

The table lists this clonotype with many counts. The genes are TRBV7-2 and TRBJ1-2; a possible D gene is TRBD1 (5 bases). Trimming took off 2 bases at V and 4 bases at J, with 8 bases between the two ends. The germline V gene has CDR1 SGHTA and CDR2 FQGNSA. This CDR3 is built from 13 residues. The CDR3 protein is CASSLLRGYGYTF. DNA for the CDR3: TGTGCCAGCAGCTTATTGAGGGGCTATGGCTACACCTTC. The full variable domain, completed using reference TRBV7-2 and TRBJ1-2, is GAGVSQSPSNKVTEKGKDVELRCDPISGHTALYWYRQSLGQGLEFLIYFQGNSAPDKSGLPSDRFSAERTGGSVSTLTIQRTQQEDSAVYLCASSLLRGYGYTFGSGTRLTVV.

This clonotype was detected ten times or more. This chain connects TRBV29-1 to TRBJ2-7; D is unclear. The CDR3 length is 10 residues. Per germline, CDR1 SQVTM and CDR2 ANQGSEA. Trimming stripped 4 bases from V and 3 bases from J, with 4 bases between. The CDR3 region has the DNA TGCAGCGTTGTAGACTACGAGCAGTACTTC. Translation: CSVVDYEQYF.

The V call is TRBV20-1, the J call TRBJ2-3; D ambiguous. V lost 6 bases and J 5 bases, leaving 15 bases between the germline ends. The germline V gene has CDR1 DFQATT and CDR2 SNEGSKA (reference sequence). This CDR3 region has 13 residues. CDR3 protein: CSARAIAIDTQYF. The CDR3 DNA follows: TGCAGTGCAAGGGCGATTGCCATAGATACGCAGTATTTT.

This chain uses TRBV7-2 with TRBJ2-1; D is unresolved. V lost 5 bases to trimming and J lost 7 bases, with 6 bases between them. Germline V lookup: CDR1 SGHTA, CDR2 FQGNSA. CDR3 length equals 11 residues. The CDR3 nucleotides are TGTGCCAGCAGCCCGATAAATGAGCAGTTCTTC. It encodes CASSPINEQFF.

This clonotype was seen at least ten times. The chain joins TRBV20-1 to TRBJ2-3; a weak D match, TRBD2 (6 bases). The germline V gene has CDR1 DFQATT and CDR2 SNEGSKA (reference sequence). This CDR3 is built from 13 residues. The V and J ends lost 6 bases and 4 bases respectively, with 14 bases between them. The chain's CDR3 is CSAPRGGADTQYF. In nucleotides, the CDR3 is TGCAGTGCCCCCCGTGGAGGGGCAGATACGCAGTATTTT.

The rearrangement joins TRBV28 to TRBJ2-6, with no clear D. Germline assignment: CDR1 MDHEN and CDR2 SYDVKM. Trimming took 9 bases from V and 0 from J, leaving 6 bases between them. CDR3 length: 13 amino acids. The CDR3 loop reads CASLHSGANVLTF. CDR3 DNA sequence: TGTGCCAGTCTCCACTCTGGGGCCAACGTCCTGACTTTC. Together with reference TRBV28 and TRBJ2-6, the CDR3 gives the full variable domain: DVKVTQSSRYLVKRTGEKVFLECVQDMDHENMFWYRQDPGLGLRLIYFSYDVKMKEKGDIPEGYSVSREKKERFSLILESASTNQTSMYLCASLHSGANVLTFGAGSRLTVL.